The present TCR beta chain was sequenced within a study of T cell repertoires in cytomegalovirus infection. The germline gives CDR1 SGHTA, CDR2 FQGNSA. The CDR3 length is 15 residues. Between the trimmed V and J ends, which lost 5 bases and 2 bases, there was a span of 13 bases. TCRdb passed the reads through MiXCR, listing each CDR3 protein once. The profile shows some 440,000 distinct CDR3 sequences, approximately 31% of them singletons. This clonotype was detected ten times or more. This chain uses TRBV7-2 with TRBJ2-1; D may be TRBD2 (7 bases). This TCR came from a human donor in good health (CMV status not recorded). Some clones in this sample may be carry-over from other donors' samples. Sequenced: PBMCs. The CDR3: CASSGGAAPYNEQFF. The CDR3 coding sequence is TGTGCCAGCAGCGGGGGGGCCGCGCCCTACAATGAGCAGTTCTTC.